Listed here are 30 T cell receptor beta chains from one sample, sequenced in a study of beta chain features in type 1 diabetes. Study-wide results and caveats: The study found moderately but significantly shorter TCRB CDR3s in all four CD4+ subsets of Type 1 diabetes patients.

The sequenced template was cDNA made from the entire isolated RNA. Clones were read by immunoSEQ multiplex PCR, and TCRdb kept only the in-frame ones, dropping some. The repertoire holds 630,000 or so clones, with about an eighth as singletons. What these receptors recognize is not known. The sequencing input was naive CD4+ T cells from blood. These receptors all come from a young man with type 1 diabetes.

This clone was counted between two and nine times. The CDR3 loop is CANHNTGRFQPQHF. CDR3 nucleotides: TGCGCCAACCACAACACAGGGAGGTTTCAGCCCCAGCATTTT. The chain recombines TRBV23-1 with TRBJ1-5; D is perhaps TRBD1 (6 bases). TRBV23-1 is an open reading frame whose function is uncertain. Trimming removed 10 bases at V and 6 bases at J, with 19 bases between. The CDR3 consists of 14 residues.

The rearrangement links TRBV28 to TRBJ1-1; D perhaps matches TRBD1 (5 bases). CDR1 and CDR2 from the germline V gene are MDHEN and SYDVKM. This CDR3 region has 12 residues. V was clipped by 9 bases and J by 5 bases, with 13 bases between them. CDR3 in DNA: TGTGCCAGTAGAACAGGTGGAACTGAAGCTTTCTTT. Encoded protein: CASRTGGTEAFF.

This clone came up a few times. The chain has TRBV5-1 and TRBJ2-7; tentative D call: TRBD1 (5 bases). The germline V and J ends were trimmed by 4 bases and 7 bases, with 18 bases remaining between them. In germline, CDR1 is SGHRS, CDR2 YFSETQ. The CDR3 is 14 residues long. The DNA for the CDR3 is TGCGCCAGCAGCCTCCAGGGCCTCCCATTAGAGCAGTACTTC. This gives the protein CASSLQGLPLEQYF.

Of note for this clone: The same CDR3 arises from other DNA sequences in this sample as well. J is TRBJ2-5 and V is TRBV30; a possible D gene is TRBD1 (5 bases). The germline CDR1 and CDR2 sequences are GTSNPN and SVGIG (reference sequence). V lost 2 bases, J lost 4 bases, and 8 bases lay in between. The CDR3 is 12 amino acids. The CDR3 nucleotides read TGTGCCTGGAGTAGGGGCAGAGAGACCCAGTACTTC. It codes for CAWSRGRETQYF.

V gene TRBV7-2 combines with J gene TRBJ2-3, with 9 nucleotides matching TRBD2. The germline V gene has CDR1 SGHTA and CDR2 FQGNSA. This CDR3 spans 15 amino acids. V shed 4 bases, J shed 5 bases, and the junction held 7 bases outside the gene matches. CDR3 protein: CASSSGRGGGDTQYF. The CDR3 coding sequence is TGTGCCAGCAGCTCTGGGCGGGGGGGCGGAGATACGCAGTATTTT.

This clone appeared a few times. The V and J genes are TRBV7-3 and TRBJ2-1; perhaps TRBD1 as D (7 bases). The germline V gene has CDR1 SGHTA and CDR2 FQGTGA. V was shortened by 5 bases and J by 5 bases, with 19 bases between the two germline ends. CDR3 length: 16 amino acids. The CDR3 loop reads CASSPGGRGAHNEQFF. The CDR3 DNA reads TGTGCCAGCAGCCCAGGGGGGCGAGGGGCCCACAATGAGCAGTTCTTC. The complete variable domain, with remaining parts taken from reference TRBV7-3 and TRBJ2-1, reads GAGVSQTPSNKVTEKGKYVELRCDPISGHTALYWYRQSLGQGPEFLIYFQGTGAADDSGLPNDRFFAVRPEGSVSTLKIQRTERGDSAVYLCASSPGGRGAHNEQFFGPGTRLTVL.

This chain connects TRBV28 to TRBJ2-3; TRBD2 aligns across 8 bases. Germline assignment: CDR1 MDHEN and CDR2 SYDVKM. The CDR3 is 15 amino acids. J was trimmed by 5 bases and V by 4 bases; bases with no gene match: 8. CDR3 coding DNA: TGTGCCAGCAGTTCCCCACGGGGGGGCGAAGATACGCAGTATTTT. This gives the protein CASSSPRGGEDTQYF.

The rearrangement joins TRBV2 to TRBJ1-1; D is ambiguous. CDR3 length equals 14 residues. The germline V gene has CDR1 SNHLY and CDR2 FYNNEI. V lost 8 bases, J lost 0 bases, and 13 bases lay in between. The CDR3 bases are TGTGCCAGCCGTGGTAGGATTATGAACACTGAAGCTTTCTTT. Protein: CASRGRIMNTEAFF.

V gene TRBV6-5 combines with J gene TRBJ1-4; 9 nucleotides match TRBD1. Trimming at V came to 0 bases and at J to 7 bases, leaving 0 bases not matched to a gene. The CDR3 is made up of 14 amino acids. Germline V CDR1 and CDR2: MNHEY, SVGAGI. The CDR3 is CASSYSTGGEKLFF. The CDR3 DNA reads TGTGCCAGCAGTTACTCGACAGGGGGTGAAAAACTGTTTTTT.

This clone has only a few counts. The V and J genes are TRBV27 and TRBJ2-1, with D possibly TRBD2 on 7 matching bases. This CDR3 has 16 residues. Trimming shortened V by 10 bases and J by 5 bases, and 24 bases separated the two germline ends. Germline V gene sequence: CDR1 MNHEY, CDR2 SMNVEV (reference sequence). The CDR3 region has the DNA TGTGCCACCCTGAGGGCCCGCGGGGGCGCGGACAATGAGCAGTTCTTC. Translation: CATLRARGGADNEQFF.

The V and J genes are TRBV4-1 and TRBJ2-5, with D unresolved. This CDR3 comprises 14 residues. Trimming removed 0 bases from V and 5 bases from J, with 10 bases in between. Germline lookup yields CDR1 MGHRA and CDR2 YSYEKL. This CDR3 is CASSQDRTKETQYF. Written as DNA, the CDR3 is TGCGCCAGCAGCCAAGATAGGACCAAGGAGACCCAGTACTTC.

This rearrangement joins TRBV7-2 to TRBJ2-3, with D possibly matching TRBD1 (5 bases). V lost 5 bases and J lost 3, with 12 bases in between. Germline V gives CDR1 SGHTA, CDR2 FQGNSA. The CDR3 is 14 residues long. The DNA for the CDR3 is TGTGCCAGCAGCCAGGACCCAGGGACAGATACGCAGTATTTT. Translation gives CASSQDPGTDTQYF.

This clone was picked up one time. The V gene is TRBV7-9, the J gene TRBJ1-5; a possible D gene is TRBD1 (6 bases). Looked up from germline, CDR1 is SEHNR and CDR2 is FQNEAQ (reference sequence). CDR3 length: 14 amino acids. V lost 5 bases to trimming and J lost 1 base, with 9 bases between them. The CDR3 bases are TGTGCCAGCAGCCTCGACAGGAGCAATCAGCCCCAGCATTTT. Amino acids: CASSLDRSNQPQHF.

This clone occurred a few times. The chain is built from TRBV10-3 and TRBJ1-1, with D uncertain. Germline V gives CDR1 ENHRY, CDR2 SYGVKD. The length of the CDR3 is 17 residues. V gave up 0 bases and J gave up 1 base, with 15 bases separating them. CDR3 residues: CAISESVRRQANTEAFF. CDR3 coding DNA: TGTGCCATCAGTGAGTCAGTCCGGCGGCAAGCGAACACTGAAGCTTTCTTT.

This clone was seen a few times. The chain is built from TRBV5-1 and TRBJ2-2; D is uncertain. The germline V and J ends were trimmed by 2 bases and 5 bases, with 13 bases remaining between them. From germline, CDR1 is SGHRS and CDR2 YFSETQ. The CDR3 has 15 residues. The CDR3 reads CASSFLRSHTGELFF. CDR3 bases: TGCGCCAGCAGCTTCCTCCGGTCCCATACCGGGGAGCTGTTTTTT.

This chain links TRBV4-1 with TRBJ1-4, with TRBD1 as a possible D gene (5 bases). The V gene lost 4 bases and the J gene lost 8 bases, with 14 bases spanning the gap. CDR3 size: 14 residues. Germline lookup yields CDR1 MGHRA and CDR2 YSYEKL. The DNA for the CDR3 is TGCGCCAGCAGCCCTCCGGGACCCCGAGAAAAACTGTTTTTT. Encoded protein: CASSPPGPREKLFF.

This clone came up a few times. The gene calls are TRBV30 and TRBJ1-1; D perhaps matches TRBD1 (6 bases). Between the trimmed V and J ends, which lost 6 bases and 1 base, there was a span of 9 bases. There are 12 residues in the CDR3. Germline loops: CDR1 GTSNPN, CDR2 SVGIG (reference sequence). The CDR3 DNA reads TGTGCCTGTGGACAGTCGAACACTGAAGCTTTCTTT. Residues: CACGQSNTEAFF.

V usage is TRBV7-9 and J usage is TRBJ2-1; a weak D match, TRBD2 (6 bases). This CDR3 spans 15 amino acids. Between the trimmed V and J ends, which lost 2 bases and 5 bases, there was a span of 13 bases. In germline, CDR1 is SEHNR, CDR2 FQNEAQ (reference sequence). CDR3 nucleotides: TGTGCCAGCAGCTTATATGTTAGCGGCAACAATGAGCAGTTCTTC. It yields the protein CASSLYVSGNNEQFF.

The chain is built from TRBV7-2 and TRBJ2-3; D not resolved. The CDR3 sequence is 14 residues long. V shed 0 bases and J shed 2 bases, with 6 bases lying between them. Germline values: CDR1 SGHTA, CDR2 FQGNSA. CDR3 in DNA: TGTGCCAGCAGCTTAGCAGTATTCACAGATACGCAGTATTTT. Protein product: CASSLAVFTDTQYF.

The chain links TRBV7-2 to TRBJ1-6; the D gene is possibly TRBD1 (5 bases). The CDR3 runs 18 residues. Trimming shortened V by 5 bases and J by 0 bases, and 17 bases separated the two germline ends. Germline assignment: CDR1 SGHTA and CDR2 FQGNSA. CDR3 amino acids: CASSPRSGISSYNSPLHF. CDR3 in DNA: TGTGCCAGCAGCCCCCGGTCAGGGATCAGCTCCTATAATTCACCCCTCCACTTT.

This clone has more than one count but fewer than ten. The chain uses TRBV30 and TRBJ1-2; D is uncertain. Trimming took 2 bases from V and 8 from J, leaving 12 bases between them. There are 12 residues in the CDR3. Germline V gene lookup returns CDR1 GTSNPN and CDR2 SVGIG (reference sequence). The CDR3 nucleotides read TGTGCCTGGAGTCCAGGTAACGGGGGCTACACCTTC. Amino acid sequence: CAWSPGNGGYTF.

This clone was found a few times. V usage is TRBV6-5 and J usage is TRBJ1-2; possibly TRBD1 for D (6 bases). In germline, CDR1 is MNHEY, CDR2 SVGAGI. Trimming shortened V by 5 bases and J by 6 bases, and 13 bases separated the two germline ends. This CDR3 is 13 amino acids long. CDR3 sequence reads: CASSEGQLNGYTF. As DNA, the CDR3 is TGTGCCAGCAGTGAAGGACAGTTAAATGGCTACACCTTC.

V is TRBV2 and J is TRBJ2-6; no clear D. Germline CDR1 and CDR2: SNHLY and FYNNEI. Trimming took 2 bases from V and 1 from J, leaving 0 bases between them. CDR3 length: 13 amino acids. CDR3 in DNA: TGTGCCAGCAGTGAATCTGGGGCCAACGTCCTGACTTTC. Its translation is CASSESGANVLTF.

This clone occurred a few times. This sequence joins TRBV19 and TRBJ1-2; D gene unclear. Germline V lookup: CDR1 LNHDA, CDR2 SQIVND (reference sequence). The germline V and J ends were trimmed by 5 bases and 4 bases, with 17 bases remaining between them. The CDR3 length is 15 residues. The CDR3 protein is CASSVIRLYGYGYTF. CDR3 coding DNA: TGTGCCAGTAGTGTCATTCGGTTATACGGCTATGGCTACACCTTC.

This clone came up a few times. The rearrangement joins TRBV2 to TRBJ1-2; 8 bases line up with TRBD1. The germline V gene has CDR1 SNHLY and CDR2 FYNNEI. There are 15 residues in the CDR3. After removal of 6 bases from V and 4 bases from J, the junction contained 10 bases not matched to a gene. This CDR3 is CASRSIGQGLYGYTF. CDR3 DNA: TGTGCCAGCAGATCCATCGGACAGGGCCTCTATGGCTACACCTTC. Using reference TRBV2 and TRBJ1-2 for the parts outside the CDR3, the full variable domain is EPEVTQTPSHQVTQMGQEVILRCVPISNHLYFYWYRQILGQKVEFLVSFYNNEISEKSEIFDDQFSVERPDGSNFTLKIRSTKLEDSAMYFCASRSIGQGLYGYTFGSGTRLTVV.

CDR3 in amino acids: CASSDPAVMNTEAFF. As DNA, the CDR3 is TGTGCCAGCAGTGATCCCGCAGTCATGAACACTGAAGCTTTCTTT. J is TRBJ1-1 and V is TRBV25-1; D remains unclear. The germline V and J ends were trimmed by 3 bases and 0 bases, with 11 bases remaining between them. From germline, CDR1 is MGHDK and CDR2 SYGVNS. This CDR3 is built from 15 residues.

A few counts support this clone. The chain couples TRBV4-3 to TRBJ2-5; D gene ambiguous. Germline V gives CDR1 LGHNA, CDR2 YSLEER. The CDR3 runs 14 residues. V lost 1 base and J 1 base, leaving 7 bases between the germline ends. For the CDR3, the DNA is TGCGCCAGCAGCCAAGTGAGAGGCCAAGAGACCCAGTACTTC. Translated, it gives CASSQVRGQETQYF.

The chain recombines TRBV10-3 with TRBJ2-7; TRBD1 or TRBD2 may be the D gene (6 bases each). Trimming took off 7 bases at V and 4 bases at J, with 17 bases between the two ends. This CDR3 is built from 14 residues. In germline, CDR1 is ENHRY, CDR2 SYGVKD. Here the CDR3 reads CAIMGGQTSYEQYF. CDR3 nucleotide sequence: TGTGCCATCATGGGAGGACAGACCTCTTACGAGCAGTACTTC.

This clone was recorded a few times. This chain uses TRBV6-1 with TRBJ1-1; TRBD1 is a possible D gene (6 bases). V was trimmed by 3 bases and J by 4 bases, leaving 21 bases between them. CDR3 length: 17 amino acids. In germline, CDR1 is MNHNS, CDR2 SASEGT. CDR3 in amino acids: CASSDYGGGIISTEAFF. CDR3 sequence (DNA): TGTGCCAGCAGTGATTACGGAGGGGGGATTATAAGCACTGAAGCTTTCTTT.

This clone was counted a few times. This rearrangement joins TRBV30 to TRBJ2-2; D is uncertain. V was trimmed by 0 bases and J by 3 bases, leaving 11 bases between them. Germline-derived CDR1 and CDR2 are GTSNPN and SVGIG (reference sequence). The CDR3 sequence is 15 residues long. The CDR3 here is CAWSVRRLYTGELFF. CDR3 nucleotide sequence: TGTGCCTGGAGTGTACGGAGACTTTACACCGGGGAGCTGTTTTTT.